Below, 30 T cell receptor beta chains from the same sample are listed, as sequenced in a study of regulatory T cells in long-lasting Graves disease. Time point described: persistent/refractory GD, antithyroid drugs over 5 years with positive TRAb. There was RNA extracted from PBMCs, and the TCR library was made from it. Construction of the TCR beta libraries employed iRepertoire HTBI primers in conjunction with Arm-PCR of CDR3 regions. TCRdb reanalysed the multiplex PCR reads using MiXCR and keeps one entry per CDR3 protein. The sample has fewer than 450,000 distinct CDR3 sequences, under 25% seen once. Material: peripheral blood mononuclear cells (PBMCs), obtained when the disease was refractory, from a patient treated with antithyroid drugs. These receptor sequences come from a female donor with Graves disease.

Ten or more counts support this clonotype. For the CDR3, the DNA is TGTGCCAGCACTCCTATTTCTAGCGGGATTGGAGAGACCCAGTACTTC. It is translated as CASTPISSGIGETQYF. The rearrangement links TRBV7-2 to TRBJ2-5, with TRBD2 matching 9 bases. The CDR3 consists of 16 residues. Per germline, CDR1 SGHTA and CDR2 FQGNSA. J was trimmed by 4 bases and V by 7 bases; bases with no gene match: 13. The full variable domain, in which reference TRBV7-2 and TRBJ2-5 provide the parts outside the CDR3, is GAGVSQSPSNKVTEKGKDVELRCDPISGHTALYWYRQSLGQGLEFLIYFQGNSAPDKSGLPSDRFSAERTGGSVSTLTIQRTQQEDSAVYLCASTPISSGIGETQYFGPGTRLLVL.

This clonotype occurred once. The junction shows a germline mismatch at one end, possibly a read error. The chain is built from TRBV7-9 and TRBJ1-1; no reliable D call. Germline loops: CDR1 SEHNR, CDR2 FQNEAQ (reference sequence). The CDR3 contains 13 residues. For the CDR3, the DNA is TGTGCTAGCAGCTTAGACGGCACCACTGAAGCTTTCTTT. Translated, it gives CASSLDGTTEAFF.

This clonotype showed up many times. The rearrangement uses TRBV20-1 and TRBJ2-4; D gene unclear. V was shortened by 6 bases and J by 5 bases, with 20 bases between the two germline ends. Looked up from germline, CDR1 is DFQATT and CDR2 is SNEGSKA (reference sequence). The CDR3 has 15 residues. The CDR3 DNA sequence: TGCAGTGCGACCTCCTCGTTAGGTGACCAAAACATTCAGTACTTC. Protein product: CSATSSLGDQNIQYF.

In its sample, this clonotype was seen many times. This rearrangement joins TRBV28 to TRBJ1-4; D gene uncertain. The CDR3 contains 13 residues. V shed 3 bases and J shed 6 bases, with 8 bases lying between them. Germline V gives CDR1 MDHEN, CDR2 SYDVKM. This CDR3 reads CASSFLGYEKLFF. CDR3 in DNA: TGTGCCAGCAGTTTTTTGGGGTATGAAAAACTGTTTTTT.

This clonotype was counted ten times or more. The rearrangement links TRBV20-1 to TRBJ2-7, with 8 bases aligning to TRBD1. The CDR3 loop spans 16 amino acids. Trimming removed 1 base from V and 2 bases from J; junction bases left unmatched: 10. Looked up from germline, CDR1 is DFQATT and CDR2 is SNEGSKA (reference sequence). CDR3 in DNA: TGCAGTGCTAGAGCCGACAGGGGAGTGTCAACCTACGAGCAGTACTTC. This sequence encodes CSARADRGVSTYEQYF.

This clonotype was counted ten times or more. The rearrangement joins TRBV27 to TRBJ2-7; D unclear. Germline loops: CDR1 MNHEY, CDR2 SMNVEV (reference sequence). The CDR3 sequence is 16 residues long. V was shortened by 8 bases and J by 6 bases, with 26 bases between the two germline ends. CDR3 region: CASGLWDGIVGFEQYF. The CDR3 DNA reads TGTGCCAGCGGCCTTTGGGATGGGATAGTTGGTTTCGAGCAGTACTTC.

This clonotype has at least ten counts. This chain connects TRBV28 to TRBJ1-2; D ambiguous. Trimming stripped 5 bases from V and 5 bases from J, with 12 bases between. Germline CDR1 MDHEN, CDR2 SYDVKM. The CDR3 covers 13 residues. The CDR3 protein is CASSPLEFYGYTF. The CDR3, as DNA: TGTGCCAGCAGTCCCCTTGAGTTTTATGGCTACACCTTC.

This clonotype was seen ten or more times. The rearrangement joins TRBV28 to TRBJ1-2, with TRBD1 matching over 9 bases. The germline CDR1 and CDR2 sequences are MDHEN and SYDVKM. J lost 7 bases, V lost 6 bases, and 12 bases had no gene match. This CDR3 comprises 15 residues. The DNA for the CDR3 is TGTGCCAGCAGCTCCGGGACAGGGAGGTTTAGTGGCTACACCTTC. Amino acids: CASSSGTGRFSGYTF.

There are many counts of this clonotype. The V and J genes are TRBV9 and TRBJ2-7; D not resolved. The V and J ends lost 0 bases and 5 bases respectively, with 15 bases between them. The V gene's germline CDR1 is SGDLS and CDR2 YYNGEE. The CDR3 loop spans 15 amino acids. In nucleotides, the CDR3 is TGTGCCAGCAGCGTAGCGAGCGCCCTTGGCCACGAGCAGTACTTC. This sequence encodes CASSVASALGHEQYF.

The chain is built from TRBV7-9 and TRBJ1-1; TRBD1 agrees at 7 bases. Germline V lookup: CDR1 SEHNR, CDR2 FQNEAQ (reference sequence). V was clipped by 5 bases and J by 10 bases; unmatched bases: 19. The CDR3 sequence is 16 residues long. Written as DNA, the CDR3 is TGTGCCAGCAGCGCCACTACCGGGACAGCTTACGTCGGAGCTTTCTTT. This encodes CASSATTGTAYVGAFF.

V usage is TRBV29-1 and J usage is TRBJ2-7, with D perhaps TRBD1 or TRBD2 (7 bases each). CDR3 size: 12 residues. The germline V gene encodes CDR1 SQVTM and CDR2 ANQGSEA. V was trimmed by 5 bases and J by 2 bases, leaving 10 bases between them. The CDR3 here is CSVQGGPYEQYF. The CDR3 region has the DNA TGCAGCGTTCAGGGGGGGCCCTACGAGCAGTACTTC.

This sequence joins TRBV12-3 or TRBV12-4 and TRBJ2-1; 15 positions agree with TRBD2. CDR3 size: 19 residues. The ends lost 6 bases at V and 2 bases at J; junction bases unmatched: 11. CDR3 in DNA: TGTGCCAGCAGCCCAGGACTAGCGGGAGGGTTCGGGACCTACAATGAGCAGTTCTTC. It yields the protein CASSPGLAGGFGTYNEQFF.

This clonotype was found many times. The rearrangement links TRBV12-3 or TRBV12-4 to TRBJ2-1, with D possibly matching TRBD2 (5 bases). The ends were cut back, 5 bases at V and 2 bases at J, with 10 bases in the middle. The CDR3 runs 14 residues. The CDR3 DNA reads as TGTGCCAGCAGTCGGACTGTAACCTACAATGAGCAGTTCTTC. It translates to CASSRTVTYNEQFF.

This clonotype has more than one count but fewer than ten. The chain recombines TRBV7-2 with TRBJ1-6, with 7 bases identical to TRBD1. The CDR3 is 15 amino acids. Trimming removed 3 bases from V and 10 bases from J; junction bases left unmatched: 9. Germline CDR1 and CDR2: SGHTA and FQGNSA. The CDR3 coding sequence is TGTGCCAGCAGCTTTCCCGCAGGGGGAGGGTCACCCCTCCACTTT. Its translation: CASSFPAGGGSPLHF.

The chain uses TRBV20-1 and TRBJ2-1, with TRBD2 as a possible D gene (6 bases). The CDR3 length is 15 residues. Looked up from germline, CDR1 is DFQATT and CDR2 is SNEGSKA (reference sequence). V lost 0 bases and J 0 bases, leaving 9 bases between the germline ends. For the CDR3, the DNA is TGCAGTGCTAGAGATCTAGCGAGCTCCTACAATGAGCAGTTCTTC. Encoded protein: CSARDLASSYNEQFF.

This clonotype was counted ten times or more. The genes are TRBV20-1 and TRBJ1-5, with a tentative D call TRBD1 (5 bases). V lost 3 bases to trimming and J lost 4 bases, with 10 bases between them. The CDR3 sequence is 13 residues long. In germline, CDR1 is DFQATT, CDR2 SNEGSKA (reference sequence). The CDR3 DNA reads as TGCAGTGCTAGTGACGGGGGAAATCAGCCCCAGCATTTT. This codes for CSASDGGNQPQHF.

The genes are TRBV2 and TRBJ2-2; D is possibly TRBD2 (5 bases). The CDR3 loop spans 14 amino acids. Germline CDR1 SNHLY, CDR2 FYNNEI. Trimming pared 6 bases from V and 4 bases from J, leaving 12 bases between. CDR3 protein: CASRGDRGTGELFF. The CDR3 bases are TGTGCCAGCAGAGGAGACCGGGGCACCGGGGAGCTGTTTTTT. Full variable domain (remainder filled in from reference TRBV2 and TRBJ2-2): EPEVTQTPSHQVTQMGQEVILRCVPISNHLYFYWYRQILGQKVEFLVSFYNNEISEKSEIFDDQFSVERPDGSNFTLKIRSTKLEDSAMYFCASRGDRGTGELFFGEGSRLTVL.

The sample holds a few counts of this clonotype. This chain links TRBV20-1 with TRBJ2-5; perhaps TRBD1 as D (5 bases). The germline V gene encodes CDR1 DFQATT and CDR2 SNEGSKA (reference sequence). Trimming shortened V by 3 bases and J by 1 base, and 12 bases separated the two germline ends. The CDR3 length is 14 residues. The CDR3 loop reads CSASILTAQETQYF. CDR3 DNA: TGCAGTGCTAGTATTTTGACAGCCCAAGAGACCCAGTACTTC.

This clonotype appeared a few times. V and J are TRBV7-2 and TRBJ1-2, with unresolved D. The germline V gene encodes CDR1 SGHTA and CDR2 FQGNSA. This CDR3 has 12 residues. The V and J ends lost 8 bases and 8 bases respectively, with 15 bases between them. CDR3 in amino acids: CASEGRGVGYTF. In nucleotides, the CDR3 is TGTGCCAGCGAGGGCCGCGGTGTCGGCTACACCTTC. Looking up the rest from reference TRBV7-2 and TRBJ1-2 gives the full variable domain: GAGVSQSPSNKVTEKGKDVELRCDPISGHTALYWYRQSLGQGLEFLIYFQGNSAPDKSGLPSDRFSAERTGGSVSTLTIQRTQQEDSAVYLCASEGRGVGYTFGSGTRLTVV.

This clonotype was picked up a small number of times. The chain recombines TRBV6-5 with TRBJ1-2, with unresolved D. The V end was cut by 4 bases, the J end by 10 bases, with 13 bases between. CDR1 and CDR2 from the germline V gene are MNHEY and SVGAGI. The CDR3 is 12 amino acids. The CDR3 nucleotides are TGTGCCAGCAGTTTCACCGGGCGGCCCTACACCTTC. The encoded protein is CASSFTGRPYTF.

This clonotype has at least ten counts. The V gene is TRBV7-8, the J gene TRBJ1-1; no reliable D call. V was pared by 1 base and J by 2 bases, with 14 bases between. The CDR3 has 16 residues. In germline, CDR1 is SGHVS, CDR2 FQNEAQ. CDR3 residues: CASSLVVGRLNTEAFF. In DNA, the CDR3 is TGTGCCAGCAGCTTAGTAGTCGGTAGATTAAACACTGAAGCTTTCTTT.

Regarding this clonotype: This sequence may be a read error, since a much larger clone differs from it by one base. The chain has TRBV11-2 and TRBJ2-7, with TRBD1 identical over 9 bases. The DNA end is a closer match to TRBJ2-5, so the J assignment may be wrong. The CDR3 spans 15 residues. Germline V gene sequence: CDR1 SGHAT, CDR2 FQNNGV. In nucleotides, the CDR3 is TGTGCCAGCAGCGACGGGACAGGGCCCTCAGAGACCCAGTACTTC. Residues: CASSDGTGPSETQYF.

In its sample, this clonotype was seen a few times. This sequence joins TRBV29-1 and TRBJ1-5; D remains ambiguous. Germline lookup yields CDR1 SQVTM and CDR2 ANQGSEA. The CDR3 has 12 residues. Here the CDR3 DNA reads TGCCTCCCCCCGAGGGTACAATCGCCCCAGCATTTT. This codes for CLPPRVQSPQHF.

The chain employs TRBV7-2 and TRBJ1-6, with no clear D. The V end was cut by 0 bases, the J end by 6 bases, with 3 bases between. CDR3 length equals 13 residues. Germline assignment: CDR1 SGHTA and CDR2 FQGNSA. CDR3 amino acids: CASSLAFNSPLHF. DNA of the CDR3: TGTGCCAGCAGCTTAGCGTTTAATTCACCCCTCCACTTT.

In its sample, this clonotype was seen many times. The chain uses TRBV12-5 and TRBJ2-7; D unclear. The germline V and J ends were trimmed by 5 bases and 4 bases, with 18 bases remaining between them. The CDR3 is made up of 15 amino acids. Germline CDR1 LGHNT, CDR2 FRNRAP. The CDR3, as DNA: TGTGCTAGTGGTGGAACAGAGATCCTAACGTACGAGCAGTACTTC. Translated: CASGGTEILTYEQYF.

This clonotype was counted between two and nine times. V and J are TRBV30 and TRBJ2-7, with D possibly matching TRBD1 (6 bases). Between the trimmed V and J ends, which lost 2 bases and 7 bases, there was a span of 18 bases. This CDR3 spans 14 amino acids. Germline-derived CDR1 and CDR2 are GTSNPN and SVGIG (reference sequence). The CDR3 loop reads CAWSPGQQFAEQYF. In nucleotides, the CDR3 is TGTGCCTGGAGTCCAGGACAGCAGTTTGCGGAGCAGTACTTC.

This clonotype showed up just a few times. This chain joins TRBV7-2 and TRBJ2-7; possible D gene TRBD2, 6 bases. Germline values: CDR1 SGHTA, CDR2 FQGNSA. Trimming removed 1 base at V and 2 bases at J, with 12 bases between. CDR3 length: 15 amino acids. CDR3 in DNA: TGTGCCAGCAGCTTAGTATCTGGGGAGGCCTACGAGCAGTACTTC. Amino acids: CASSLVSGEAYEQYF. Full variable domain (remainder filled in from reference TRBV7-2 and TRBJ2-7): GAGVSQSPSNKVTEKGKDVELRCDPISGHTALYWYRQSLGQGLEFLIYFQGNSAPDKSGLPSDRFSAERTGGSVSTLTIQRTQQEDSAVYLCASSLVSGEAYEQYFGPGTRLTVT.

At least ten counts were recorded for this clonotype. The chain carries TRBV6-1 and TRBJ1-2; a weak D match, TRBD1 (5 bases). The germline gives CDR1 MNHNS, CDR2 SASEGT. Trimming left V 7 bases short and J 6 bases short, with 15 bases between. This CDR3 region has 13 residues. Here the CDR3 reads CASMGWMGHGYTF. The CDR3 coding sequence is TGTGCCAGCATGGGGTGGATGGGGCATGGCTACACCTTC.

This clonotype came up a few times. The rearrangement links TRBV6-1 to TRBJ2-5, with a possible D match to TRBD2 (7 bases). Germline loops: CDR1 MNHNS, CDR2 SASEGT. The CDR3 runs to 14 residues. Trimming stripped 8 bases from V and 2 bases from J, with 15 bases between. CDR3 in amino acids: CASGEGGRQETQYF. The CDR3 DNA reads TGTGCCAGCGGAGAGGGGGGGAGACAAGAGACCCAGTACTTC.

The chain's CDR3 is CASSTLNWGELFF. The CDR3 DNA is TGTGCCAGTAGTACCCTAAATTGGGGGGAGCTGTTTTTT. The V call is TRBV19, the J call TRBJ2-2; D remains ambiguous. The CDR3 has 13 residues. Germline CDR1 reads LNHDA; CDR2 reads SQIVND (reference sequence). V shed 4 bases and J shed 8 bases, with 11 bases lying between them.